The 5 T cell receptor beta chains below were found in one sample sequenced in a study of molecular identifiers for immune sequencing clone quantification. Using its own MiXCR run on the PCR reads, TCRdb lists one record per CDR3 protein. The table lists 300,000 to 400,000 distinct CDR3 sequences, 24% of them singletons. The sample taken for sequencing was naive CD8+ T cells from blood, with Jurkat cell RNA spiked in. Subset defined: FACS-sorted CD8+CD4-CCR7+CD45RA+ naive T cells. All receptors come from a human donor in good health. Some libraries in this study had Jurkat cell RNA spiked in.

This clonotype appeared many times. The genes are TRBV29-1 and TRBJ2-1; D unresolved. There are 14 residues in the CDR3. The germline V and J ends were trimmed by 0 bases and 2 bases, with 8 bases remaining between them. Germline CDR1 is SQVTM and CDR2 is ANQGSEA. CDR3 amino acids: CSVEERVTYNEQFF. The CDR3 DNA reads as TGCAGCGTTGAAGAAAGGGTCACCTACAATGAGCAGTTCTTC.

With respect to this clonotype: With a much larger clone just one base away, this may be a read error. Given the absence of the conserved phenylalanine or tryptophan at the CDR3 end, a read error is likely. The chain employs TRBV7-9 and TRBJ2-5; D might be TRBD2 (5 bases). The germline V gene has CDR1 SEHNR and CDR2 FQNEAQ (reference sequence). Trimming removed 5 bases at V and 2 bases at J, with 12 bases between. The length of the CDR3 is 14 residues. CDR3 sequence reads: CASSHSGLQETQYL. The DNA of the CDR3 is TGTGCCAGCAGCCACTCCGGACTTCAAGAGACCCAGTACCTC.

The chain employs TRBV6-5 and TRBJ1-6; 8 nucleotides line up with TRBD1. The CDR3 sequence is 14 residues long. Per germline, CDR1 MNHEY and CDR2 SVGAGI. V shed 7 bases and J 8 bases; nucleotides not matched to a gene: 7. The CDR3 reads CASTRQGRDSPLHF. The CDR3 nucleotides read TGTGCCAGCACCAGACAGGGGAGAGATTCACCCCTCCACTTT.

Ten or more counts support this clonotype. The junction departs from the called germline gene at one end, perhaps through a read error. The CDR3 here is CASSQDGPETQYF. CDR3 nucleotides: TGTGCTAGCAGCCAGGACGGCCCAGAGACCCAGTACTTC. The V gene is TRBV7-7, the J gene TRBJ2-5; no reliable D call. Germline V gene sequence: CDR1 SSHAT, CDR2 FNYEAQ (reference sequence). The CDR3 runs 13 residues.

The chain joins TRBV27 to TRBJ2-7; tentative D call: TRBD1 (5 bases). The CDR3 has 14 residues. V was pared by 5 bases and J by 2 bases, with 13 bases between. Germline CDR1 MNHEY, CDR2 SMNVEV (reference sequence). CDR3 bases: TGTGCCAGCAGTCCTAAGACCAGGGCCTACGAGCAGTACTTC. Translated: CASSPKTRAYEQYF.